This T cell receptor beta chain was captured by sequencing in a study of post-analysis software for immune sequencing data (dated by TCRdb to about 2015). Describing the broader study: Recorded disease courses included relapsing-remitting, secondary progressive and progressive-relapsing multiple sclerosis, with some patients lacking subtype annotation. A subset of samples was prepared in parallel using single-end sample barcoding, then pooled and co-amplified after Illumina adapter ligation. The multiple sclerosis patient repertoires were compared with about a dozen previously published healthy control repertoires from donors aged about 6 to 26 years.

As regards this clonotype: Its antigen specificity is not known. There are no base qualities to consult, and no much larger clone falls within one base.

Its CDR3 holds 14 amino acids, cysteine through phenylalanine. Only the CDR3 part of the read is kept: 42 bases, read in frame from the first base. CDR1 SQVTM and CDR2 ANQGSEA are derived from the germline V gene. V and J are truncated by 4 bases and 5 bases respectively, leaving an intervening sequence of 17 bases. To demonstrate the VDJtools post-analysis software, TCR beta repertoires were profiled from the peripheral blood of about 13 young patients with multiple sclerosis. Multiple sclerosis patients were children and adolescents aged about 6 to 16 years. General conclusions and limits of the study: Compared with controls, multiple sclerosis patients had significantly lower normalized Chao1 diversity, a finding suggesting substantial peripheral T-cell clonal expansion. Significantly higher frequencies in patients than in controls were found for about five TRBV segments, including TRBV5-6, TRBV5-1 and TRBV20-1. The control group was slightly older than the multiple sclerosis patient group. Direct clustering with F measure revealed strong co-clustering of samples prepared in the same batch, which led to a batch-effect correction.

The library was built by means of PCR. These reads were obtained on an Illumina HiSeq 2500. Unique molecular identifiers were incorporated into TCR beta cDNA libraries to reduce PCR and sequencing biases. Every 1 to 10 million input T cells yielded 500,000 or so cDNA molecules, meaning each molecule approximated one T cell. The patient libraries were prepared and sequenced with the same protocol used for the earlier healthy control dataset. Within a given batch, samples were prepared together, multiplexed and sequenced on the same HiSeq lane. As for the original processing: Raw barcoded reads were processed with MIGEC, and single-read molecular identifier groups were discarded before consensus assembly and CDR3 extraction. Clonotype tables were post-analysed with VDJtools, and diversity was normalized by down-sampling all datasets to the smallest sample size. Repertoire overlap clustering matched CDR3 amino acid but not nucleotide sequences to correct batch-related cross-sample contamination. TCRdb trimmed the raw reads at Q25, called clones with MiXCR and kept productive beta chains. Merged by CDR3 protein, the rows form single entries marked with the most common genes and DNA. The V and J calls and clone size come from TCRdb's table, not from the authors' own analysis. In all, the sample holds 430,000 or so distinct CDR3 sequences, and less than 40% of those were seen once. The top ten clones comprise around 8% of the sample.

This clonotype was sampled from a girl aged 2-9 years with multiple sclerosis. The sequencing sample was made of blood. The V gene is TRBV29-1 and the J gene is TRBJ1-1, with no confident D gene call. The DNA sequence is TGCAGCGTTGCGTCGCCTCCTCTTTCTACTGAAGCTTTCTTT. This yields the protein CSVASPPLSTEAFF.